The present entry profiles one TCR beta chain with its context. This sample is drawn from a study of blood T cell repertoires in COVID-19. The overall study: Some COVID-19 samples were acute and others convalescent; all came from the United States, Italy and Spain.

Looked up from germline, CDR1 is SGHTA and CDR2 is FQGNSA. The germline V and J ends were trimmed by 6 bases and 1 base, with 10 bases remaining between them. The CDR3 loop spans 15 amino acids. Self-reported history from a screening survey and questionnaire set each donor's cohort. Cohort 3 recovered donors had two negative PCRs, clearance, or symptom resolution. This table comes from immunoSEQ multiplex PCR, and its TCRdb copy is limited to in-frame clones, with some not included. The sample shows about 250,000 clones, around nine tenths of them seen only once. The sample taken for sequencing was PBMCs or T cells enriched from blood (not recorded which). This receptor was identified in a woman aged 18-29 years who had recovered from COVID-19. This chain uses TRBV7-2 with TRBJ1-6, with a tentative D call TRBD1 (6 bases). CDR3 residues: CASRPQGSYNSPLHF. Here the CDR3 DNA reads TGTGCCAGCAGACCACAGGGTTCCTATAATTCACCCCTCCACTTT.